The next 6 T cell receptor beta chains were all read from a single sample in a study of blood T cells in healthy people across ages. Through a sample-barcoded 5' primer and a J-beta primer mix, a second PCR was run for roughly 6 to 12 cycles. Each CDR3 protein gets one entry after TCRdb re-called the 5' RACE reads with MiXCR. The table lists about 2 million distinct CDR3 sequences, about 49% of them singletons, with approximately 2% in the top ten. Sequenced material: blood. Receptors originate from a woman aged 40 to 50 in good health.

Only a few counts were recorded for this clonotype. This rearrangement joins TRBV25-1 to TRBJ2-7; tentative D call: TRBD1 (6 bases). Trimming took off 2 bases at V and 5 bases at J, with 10 bases between the two ends. The CDR3 contains 13 residues. The V gene's germline CDR1 is MGHDK and CDR2 SYGVNS. This chain's CDR3 is CASSERTVDEQYF. For the CDR3, the DNA is TGTGCCAGCAGTGAAAGGACAGTCGACGAGCAGTACTTC.

This clonotype was seen a handful of times. The V gene is TRBV7-2, the J gene TRBJ2-5; 10 nucleotides align to TRBD1. This CDR3 is 16 amino acids long. V trimming: 5 bases; J trimming: 5 bases; junction bases outside the gene matches: 11. CDR1 is SGHTA, CDR2 FQGNSA, per germline. The CDR3 nucleotides are TGTGCCAGCAGCCCCCGGGACAGGGGTGGAATGGAGACCCAGTACTTC. The encoded protein is CASSPRDRGGMETQYF. The full variable domain, in which reference TRBV7-2 and TRBJ2-5 provide the parts outside the CDR3, is GAGVSQSPSNKVTEKGKDVELRCDPISGHTALYWYRQSLGQGLEFLIYFQGNSAPDKSGLPSDRFSAERTGGSVSTLTIQRTQQEDSAVYLCASSPRDRGGMETQYFGPGTRLLVL.

The V call is TRBV9, the J call TRBJ1-1, with D possibly TRBD1 on 5 matching bases. V gave up 4 bases and J gave up 0 bases, with 19 bases separating them. This CDR3 contains 17 residues. Per the germline V gene, CDR1 is SGDLS and CDR2 is YYNGEE. The CDR3 loop is CASSSIPGTVVNTEAFF. CDR3 DNA: TGTGCCAGCAGCTCAATTCCAGGGACCGTAGTGAACACTGAAGCTTTCTTT.

This clonotype was detected only once. This chain links TRBV12-3 or TRBV12-4 with TRBJ1-5, with 10 bases lining up with TRBD1. The CDR3 contains 15 residues. V was clipped by 2 bases and J by 6 bases; unmatched bases: 4. The CDR3 coding sequence is TGTGCCAGCAGTTTAAGCGGGACAGGGGTTCAGCCCCAGCATTTT. Protein product: CASSLSGTGVQPQHF.

V is TRBV10-3 and J is TRBJ2-1, with 7 bases fitting TRBD1. The germline V gene has CDR1 ENHRY and CDR2 SYGVKD. The CDR3 totals 12 residues. V dropped 3 bases and J dropped 7; count of bases not matched to a gene: 0. As DNA, the CDR3 is TGTGCCATCAGTGAACAGGGGAATGAGCAGTTCTTC. Translating gives CAISEQGNEQFF.

This clonotype was counted between two and nine times. CDR3 loop: CASSSDRAPNYGYTF. CDR3 in DNA: TGTGCCAGCAGCTCGGACAGGGCCCCTAACTATGGCTACACCTTC. The chain links TRBV11-1 to TRBJ1-2; 8 positions agree with TRBD1. Germline loops: CDR1 SGHAT, CDR2 FQDESV (reference sequence). The junction had 4 bases not matched to a gene; V was cut back by 4 bases and J by 0 bases. The CDR3 contains 15 residues.